This TCR beta chain was found in a study of T cell responses to AZD1222 COVID-19 vaccine. This clone was detected only once. Its antigen is unknown. Germline V gene sequence: CDR1 GTSNPN, CDR2 SVGIG (reference sequence). V was trimmed by 0 bases and J by 3 bases, leaving 11 bases between them. CDR3 size: 15 residues. The assay was immunoSEQ multiplex PCR, and TCRdb's table has in-frame clones only and misses some. The sample lists around 200,000 clones, more than 75% occurring once. Study results and caveats: As reported, nearly half of all spike-specific TCRs target variant regions that are unmutated.

Material: peripheral blood, obtained 28 days after the second AZD1222 dose. This chain links TRBV30 with TRBJ1-4, with no clear D. The TCR was taken from an adult who received the AZD1222 COVID-19 vaccine. CDR3 DNA sequence: TGTGCCTGGAGTGTAGGAGGCAGCGCTAATGAAAAACTGTTTTTT. Translating it yields CAWSVGGSANEKLFF.